The entry below describes one TCR beta chain. These data are taken from a study of T cell responses to AZD1222 COVID-19 vaccine. Here immunoSEQ multiplex PCR was the method, and the copy in TCRdb shows in-frame clones only, minus some. Of about 40,000 clones detected, approximately 88% appear once; the ten largest clones hold 15% to 20%. Germline V gene sequence: CDR1 LGHDT, CDR2 YNNKEL (reference sequence). V gave up 2 bases and J gave up 1 base; unmatched junction bases: 2. The CDR3 covers 15 residues. This specimen consisted of peripheral blood, obtained 28 days after the second AZD1222 dose. The receptor was isolated from an adult who received the AZD1222 COVID-19 vaccine. The chain is built from TRBV3-1 (or the pseudogene TRBV3-2) and TRBJ2-3; TRBD1 agrees at 8 bases. The DNA for the CDR3 is TGTGCCAGCAGCCAACCGGGACAGGGCACAGATACGCAGTATTTT. Amino acid sequence: CASSQPGQGTDTQYF.